This T cell receptor beta chain was profiled in a study of blood T cells in healthy people across ages. Each individual donor underwent a draw of around 9.8 milliliters of peripheral blood. Primers used in a second PCR of roughly 6 to 12 cycles were a sample-barcoded 5' primer and a J-beta primer mix. TCRdb passed the 5' RACE reads through MiXCR, listing each CDR3 protein once. The table has about 750,000 distinct CDR3 sequences, about 53% seen once. The study, taken as a whole, reports: The study found more naive CD4+ cells and higher diversity in long-lived than aged donors.

This clonotype showed up just a few times. Its target is unknown. This CDR3 has 14 residues. The ends were cut back, 7 bases at V and 2 bases at J, with 12 bases in the middle. In germline, CDR1 is MNHEY, CDR2 SVGEGT. The sequencing sample was made of blood. The TCR comes from a man older than 75 in good health. The chain combines TRBV6-2 or TRBV6-3 with TRBJ2-1, with D perhaps being TRBD1 or TRBD2 (5 bases each). CDR3 DNA sequence: TGTGCCAGCACGGCATTGGGACCCTACAATGAGCAGTTCTTC. It yields the protein CASTALGPYNEQFF.